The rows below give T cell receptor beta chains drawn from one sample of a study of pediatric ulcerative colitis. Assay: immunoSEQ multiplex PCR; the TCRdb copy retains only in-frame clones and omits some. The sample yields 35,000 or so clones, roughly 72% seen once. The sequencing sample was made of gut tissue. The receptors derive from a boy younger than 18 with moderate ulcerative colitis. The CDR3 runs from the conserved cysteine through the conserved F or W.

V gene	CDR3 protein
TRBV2	CASSEVVGRTYEQYF
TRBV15	CATSRISHDPDTQYF
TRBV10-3	CAISHRKSSSYEQYF
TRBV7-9	CASSWEGAGELFF
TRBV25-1	CASTQHLSGTGEQYF
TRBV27	CASSPFQRGAYNEQFF
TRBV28	CASSLLGQGGAGANVLTF
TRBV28	CASSSNEQFF
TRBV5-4	CASSQTSGLYNEQFF
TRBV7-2	CASSLYGRRQQYEQYF
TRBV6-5	CATLGTRGGNVLTF
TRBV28	CASSFLGQGVVYGYTF
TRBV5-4	CASSFRGGDEQFF
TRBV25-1	CASSERPDDRSPLHF
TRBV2	CASSDGRGGDTQYF
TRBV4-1	CASSQTLAGINNEQFF
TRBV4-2	CASSQGGEGYYEQYF
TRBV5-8	CASSFPHYEQYF
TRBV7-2	CASSYRDSAYEQFF
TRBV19	CASSGTVRTRGEQYF
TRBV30	CAWSVLTGTAFNTEAFF
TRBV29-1	CSVKVDGRPGSYNEQFF